Presented here are 15 T cell receptor beta chains from one specimen sequenced in a study of cytomegalovirus exposure and HLA in healthy donors. 60 Vbeta and 13 Jbeta primers were used in PCR. Assay: immunoSEQ multiplex PCR; the TCRdb copy retains only in-frame clones and omits some. The repertoire holds 95,000 to 150,000 clones, with around four fifths as singletons. Sequencing was done on a sample of PBMCs. Receptor source: a woman aged 40 to 50 in good health and CMV-seronegative.

The chain carries TRBV2 and TRBJ1-5; D unclear. Germline loops: CDR1 SNHLY, CDR2 FYNNEI. Trimming shortened V by 2 bases and J by 3 bases, and 8 bases separated the two germline ends. The CDR3 is 14 residues long. For the CDR3, the DNA is TGTGCCAGCAGTGAACGTGTTATCAATCAGCCCCAGCATTTT. Translating it yields CASSERVINQPQHF.

This clone came up once. J is TRBJ2-6 and V is TRBV2; possible D gene TRBD2, 5 bases. This CDR3 contains 14 residues. Trimming removed 7 bases from V and 4 bases from J, with 11 bases in between. In germline, CDR1 is SNHLY, CDR2 FYNNEI. In DNA, the CDR3 is TGTGCCAGCACCATAGTAGCGGGGGCCAACGTCCTGACTTTC. Protein sequence: CASTIVAGANVLTF.

Points on this clone: The sample holds other DNA sequences that translate to the same CDR3. The rearrangement joins TRBV7-2 to TRBJ1-5; maybe TRBD1 (6 bases). Trimming removed 8 bases at V and 4 bases at J, with 12 bases between. There are 13 residues in the CDR3. CDR1 is SGHTA, CDR2 FQGNSA, per germline. CDR3 amino acids: CASGRGGNQPQHF. In DNA, the CDR3 is TGTGCCAGCGGGAGGGGGGGTAATCAGCCCCAGCATTTT.

This rearrangement joins TRBV6-1 to TRBJ2-2; TRBD1 is a possible D gene (6 bases). Germline CDR1 reads MNHNS; CDR2 reads SASEGT. Deletions cut 7 bases from V and 1 base from J, with 13 bases between. The length of the CDR3 is 15 residues. CDR3 amino acids: CASKVWGRNTGELFF. CDR3 in DNA: TGTGCCAGCAAAGTGTGGGGGCGGAACACCGGGGAGCTGTTTTTT.

The chain has TRBV5-1 and TRBJ2-5; 7 nucleotides agree with TRBD2. The J call is doubtful: the DNA matches TRBJ2-7 better. CDR3 length: 14 amino acids. CDR1 and CDR2 (germline): SGHRS, YFSETQ. This CDR3 reads CASTRGGVDGEQYF. CDR3 bases: TGCGCCTCGACCCGTGGGGGGGTCGATGGCGAGCAGTACTTC.

V is TRBV18 and J is TRBJ2-7; D may be TRBD1 (5 bases). Between the trimmed V and J ends, which lost 5 bases and 5 bases, there was a span of 13 bases. The CDR3 is made up of 13 amino acids. Germline-derived CDR1 and CDR2 are KGHSH and LQKENI. CDR3 amino acids: CASSSGNRDEQYF. The CDR3 DNA sequence: TGTGCCAGCTCATCAGGGAATAGAGACGAGCAGTACTTC.

This clone appeared once. The DNA of the CDR3 is TGTGCCAGCAGGGACTCGGCCTCCTACGAGCAGTACTTC. Translating gives CASRDSASYEQYF. J is TRBJ2-7 and V is TRBV6-5; D possibly corresponds to TRBD2 (5 bases). Trimming stripped 6 bases from V and 0 bases from J, with 9 bases between. This CDR3 comprises 13 residues. Per the germline V gene, CDR1 is MNHEY and CDR2 is SVGAGI.

This clone was seen once. The chain carries TRBV6-5 and TRBJ1-1; D not certain. Between the trimmed V and J ends, which lost 8 bases and 6 bases, there was a span of 16 bases. Looked up from germline, CDR1 is MNHEY and CDR2 is SVGAGI. The CDR3 has 13 amino acids. CDR3 protein: CASPLGGSPEAFF. The CDR3, as DNA: TGTGCCAGCCCCCTAGGAGGCTCACCTGAAGCTTTCTTT.

This chain connects TRBV6-6 to TRBJ2-2; TRBD1 agrees at 7 bases. Trimming removed 0 bases from V and 4 bases from J; junction bases left unmatched: 2. The germline gives CDR1 MNHNY, CDR2 SVGAGI (reference sequence). The CDR3 loop spans 15 amino acids. CDR3 amino acids: CASSYSGTATGELFF. CDR3 in DNA: TGTGCCAGCAGTTACTCCGGGACAGCCACCGGGGAGCTGTTTTTT.

The chain recombines TRBV19 with TRBJ2-2, with 8 bases lining up with TRBD2. Germline V gives CDR1 LNHDA, CDR2 SQIVND (reference sequence). The J segment lost 8 bases and the V segment lost 4 bases, leaving 12 bases of the junction unmatched. The CDR3 spans 16 residues. The CDR3 here is CASSTLYGTRGGELFF. The CDR3, as DNA: TGTGCCAGTAGTACTCTTTACGGGACTAGAGGAGGGGAGCTGTTTTTT.

J is TRBJ2-1 and V is TRBV25-1; D gene ambiguous. The CDR3 has 16 residues. Germline assignment: CDR1 MGHDK and CDR2 SYGVNS. V was trimmed by 6 bases and J by 5 bases, leaving 20 bases between them. The CDR3 protein is CASRRSGTRSDNEQFF. CDR3 coding DNA: TGTGCCAGCAGAAGATCCGGAACACGGAGCGACAATGAGCAGTTCTTC.

This clone was detected many times. This sequence joins TRBV2 and TRBJ1-1; 7 bases are shared with TRBD1. Germline loops: CDR1 SNHLY, CDR2 FYNNEI. CDR3 length equals 14 residues. Germline trimming cut 6 bases from V and 4 bases from J; bases unmatched to any gene: 8. The chain's CDR3 is CASRTGSLGTEAFF. The CDR3 DNA sequence: TGTGCCAGCAGGACAGGGAGTTTGGGCACTGAAGCTTTCTTT.

The J gene is TRBJ2-7, the V gene TRBV6-5; tentatively, D is TRBD1 (5 bases). Trimming pared 10 bases from V and 6 bases from J, leaving 10 bases between. This CDR3 has 10 amino acids. Germline V gives CDR1 MNHEY, CDR2 SVGAGI. The CDR3 here is CATRQIEQYF. The CDR3, as DNA: TGTGCCACCCGACAGATCGAGCAGTACTTC.

The gene calls are TRBV6-4 and TRBJ1-5, with D possibly TRBD1 on 6 matching bases. There are 14 residues in the CDR3. From germline, CDR1 is MRHNA and CDR2 SNTAGT. The germline V and J ends were trimmed by 3 bases and 2 bases, with 8 bases remaining between them. This chain's CDR3 is CASSEAGGNQPQHF. The DNA of the CDR3 is TGTGCCAGCAGTGAGGCAGGGGGCAATCAGCCCCAGCATTTT.

J is TRBJ1-2 and V is TRBV27, with D maybe TRBD1 (5 bases). Germline V gene data show CDR1 as MNHEY and CDR2 as SMNVEV (reference sequence). This CDR3 is built from 14 residues. The V end was cut by 6 bases, the J end by 3 bases, with 14 bases between. The CDR3 is CASSPTWGDYGYTF. The CDR3 DNA is TGTGCCAGCAGCCCTACGTGGGGGGACTATGGCTACACCTTC.